This section outlines one T cell receptor beta chain sequence together with its context. These data belong to a study of response to subunit inactivated influenza vaccine. Looked up from germline, CDR1 is MNHEY and CDR2 is SVGEGT. The CDR3 covers 15 residues. The V end was cut by 8 bases, the J end by 0 bases, with 14 bases between. From the RT-PCR reads, TCRdb called clonotypes with MiXCR, one entry per CDR3 protein. The sample holds 750,000 to 850,000 distinct CDR3 sequences, roughly 18% seen once. The chain carries TRBV6-2 or TRBV6-3 and TRBJ2-1; tentatively, D is TRBD1 or TRBD2 (6 bases each). The sequence derives from a man aged 50 to 59 who received an inactivated influenza vaccine. The sample was PBMCs from blood, taken less than 6 days after vaccination. DNA for the CDR3: TGTGCCAGCCAAGGGGGGCCCACCTCCTACAATGAGCAGTTCTTC. Protein sequence: CASQGGPTSYNEQFF.